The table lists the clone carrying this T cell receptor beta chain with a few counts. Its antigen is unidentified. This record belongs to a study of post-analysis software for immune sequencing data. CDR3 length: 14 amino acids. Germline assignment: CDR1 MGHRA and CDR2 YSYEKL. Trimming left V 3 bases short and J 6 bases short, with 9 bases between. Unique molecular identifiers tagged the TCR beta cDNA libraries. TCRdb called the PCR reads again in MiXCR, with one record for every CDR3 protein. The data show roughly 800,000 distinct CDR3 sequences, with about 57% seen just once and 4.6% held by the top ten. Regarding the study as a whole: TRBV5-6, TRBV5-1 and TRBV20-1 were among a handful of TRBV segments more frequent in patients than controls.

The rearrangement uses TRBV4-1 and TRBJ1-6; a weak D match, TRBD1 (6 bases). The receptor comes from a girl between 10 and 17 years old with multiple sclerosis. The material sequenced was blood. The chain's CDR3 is CASSQGAGNSPLHF. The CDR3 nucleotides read TGCGCCAGCAGCCAGGGGGCGGGTAATTCACCCCTCCACTTT.